A selection of T cell receptor beta chains follows, all from one sample in a study of T cells in localized non-small cell lung cancer. Repertoires were generated with immunoSEQ multiplex PCR, while TCRdb's copy carries only in-frame clones and drops some. The table includes tens of thousands of clones, more than 75% detected once. Sequenced material: peripheral blood, taken before any cancer treatment. The origin of the receptors is a woman between 35 and 70 years old with stage I squamous cell lung carcinoma. CDR3s include the opening cysteine and the closing phenylalanine or tryptophan.

12	TRBV2	TRBJ1-2	CASQTGSYGYTF
12	TRBV6-5	TRBJ2-5	CASRKTTETQYF
17	TRBV9	TRBJ1-6	CASSKEGSARVNSPLHF
17	TRBV10-1	TRBJ2-1	CASMDSLIKMRGHEQFF
12	TRBV5-4	TRBJ2-7	CASSLYSYEQYF
16	TRBV5-6	TRBJ1-2	CASTDFADRDNYGYTF
15	TRBV18	TRBJ1-3	CASSPPGRVGNTIYF
15	TRBV18	TRBJ1-6	CASSPVPGQGSPLHF
14	TRBV9	TRBJ2-7	CASSATGASYEQYF
14	TRBV5-1	TRBJ1-3	CASSLGGSGNTIYF
15	TRBV6-1	TRBJ1-4	CASSLQGAANEKLFF
15	TRBV12-1	TRBJ2-3	CASSTSGEHTDTQYF
21	TRBV27	TRBJ1-3	CASSRDTRRNSSYLSGNTIYF
15	TRBV6-1	TRBJ1-6	CASSDQGGYNSPLHF
14	TRBV5-1	TRBJ2-5	CASSQWAEGETQYF
15	TRBV19	TRBJ2-7	CASSGRGLGPYEQYF
13	TRBV6-1	TRBJ1-1	CASSGTLNTEAFF
11	TRBV6-1	TRBJ1-2	CASSESGGYTF
16	TRBV7-8	TRBJ1-1	CASSPGTTALNTEAFF
14	TRBV30	TRBJ2-5	CAWSRGGNQETQYF
15	TRBV10-3	TRBJ1-3	CAISDGGSSGNTIYF
15	TRBV11-3	TRBJ2-1	CASSRSGGSYNEQFF
14	TRBV5-1	TRBJ1-5	CASSEGHSNQPQHF
13	TRBV6-5	TRBJ1-6	CASSQTRGGPLHF
13	TRBV6-1	TRBJ1-2	CASSEAVNYGYTF
16	TRBV9	TRBJ1-3	CASSVDRGIIGNTIYF
13	TRBV5-4	TRBJ2-1	CASSLRGGDEQFF
16	TRBV15	TRBJ1-5	CATSRDLSTGGQPQHF
14	TRBV2	TRBJ2-5	CASGQGLGQETQYF
15	TRBV5-4	TRBJ2-3	CASSGFMDRDDTQYF
16	TRBV4-1	TRBJ2-6	CASSQVWGSGANVLTF
15	TRBV10-3	TRBJ1-2	CAISESGEKVDGYTF
14	TRBV11-2	TRBJ2-7	CASSMIRGTYEQYF
13	TRBV30	TRBJ2-5	CAWAEGRQETQYF
15	TRBV27	TRBJ1-5	CASREGSSGNQPQHF
14	TRBV5-6	TRBJ2-5	CASSWVGGEETQYF
15	TRBV10-3	TRBJ2-7	CAISERDRGIYEQYF
15	TRBV6-1	TRBJ2-3	CASTEGEGDTDTQYF
15	TRBV29-1	TRBJ2-3	CSVHLDPGGGDTQYF
18	TRBV9	TRBJ1-6	CASSVADRGLGYNSPLHF
18	TRBV10-2	TRBJ2-7	CASSREGGGGAGAYEQYF
14	TRBV27	TRBJ1-1	CASMLRRTNTEAFF
13	TRBV9	TRBJ1-5	CASSSRGGQPQHF
15	TRBV25-1	TRBJ1-1	CASNGRTGANTEAFF
16	TRBV5-3	TRBJ2-7	CARSPDIGGISYEQYF
14	TRBV13	TRBJ2-1	CASSLGQQYNEQFF
15	TRBV30	TRBJ1-5	CAWSVGTYSNQPQHF
15	TRBV19	TRBJ1-1	CASSPLRGRVDEAFF